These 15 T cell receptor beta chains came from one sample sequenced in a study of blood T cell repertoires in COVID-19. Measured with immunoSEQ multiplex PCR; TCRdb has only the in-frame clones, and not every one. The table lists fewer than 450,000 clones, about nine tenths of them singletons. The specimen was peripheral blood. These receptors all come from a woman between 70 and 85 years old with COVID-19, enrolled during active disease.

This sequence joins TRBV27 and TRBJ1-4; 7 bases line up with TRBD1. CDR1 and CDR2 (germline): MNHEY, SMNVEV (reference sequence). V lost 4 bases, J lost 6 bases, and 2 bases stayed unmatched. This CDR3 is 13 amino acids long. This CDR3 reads CASSSRGDEKLFF. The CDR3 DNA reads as TGTGCCAGCAGTTCCAGGGGGGATGAAAAACTGTTTTTT. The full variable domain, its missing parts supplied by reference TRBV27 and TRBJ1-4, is EAQVTQNPRYLITVTGKKLTVTCSQNMNHEYMSWYRQDPGLGLRQIYYSMNVEVTDKGDVPEGYKVSRKEKRNFPLILESPSPNQTSLYFCASSSRGDEKLFFGSGTQLSVL.

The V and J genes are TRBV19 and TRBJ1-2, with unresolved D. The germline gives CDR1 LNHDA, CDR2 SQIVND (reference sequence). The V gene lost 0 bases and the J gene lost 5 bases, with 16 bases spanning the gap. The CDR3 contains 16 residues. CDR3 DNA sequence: TGTGCCAGTAGTATAGAGGCCAGCTCAGGAGGTTATGGCTACACCTTC. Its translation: CASSIEASSGGYGYTF.

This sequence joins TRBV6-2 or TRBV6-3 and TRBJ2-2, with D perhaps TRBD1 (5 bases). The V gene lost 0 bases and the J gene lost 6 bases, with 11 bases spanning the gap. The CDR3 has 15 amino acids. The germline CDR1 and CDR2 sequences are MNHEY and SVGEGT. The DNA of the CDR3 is TGTGCCAGCAGTTACTCGCGCCAGGGCGCCGGGGAGCTGTTTTTT. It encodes CASSYSRQGAGELFF.

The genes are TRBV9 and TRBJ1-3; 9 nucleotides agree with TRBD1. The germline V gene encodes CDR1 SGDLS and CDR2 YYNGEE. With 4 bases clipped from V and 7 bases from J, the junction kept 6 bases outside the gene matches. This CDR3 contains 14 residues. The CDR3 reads CASSPGTGFNTIYF. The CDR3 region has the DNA TGTGCCAGCAGCCCCGGGACAGGGTTCAACACCATATATTTT. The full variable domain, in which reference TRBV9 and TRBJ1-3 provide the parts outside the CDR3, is DSGVTQTPKHLITATGQRVTLRCSPRSGDLSVYWYQQSLDQGLQFLIQYYNGEERAKGNILERFSAQQFPDLHSELNLSSLELGDSALYFCASSPGTGFNTIYFGEGSWLTVV.

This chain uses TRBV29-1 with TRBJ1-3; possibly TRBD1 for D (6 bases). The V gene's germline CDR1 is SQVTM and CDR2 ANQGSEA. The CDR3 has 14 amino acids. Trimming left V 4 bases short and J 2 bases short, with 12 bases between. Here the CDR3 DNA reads TGCAGCGTTGTTACAGGGAATACTGGAAACACCATATATTTT. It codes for CSVVTGNTGNTIYF.

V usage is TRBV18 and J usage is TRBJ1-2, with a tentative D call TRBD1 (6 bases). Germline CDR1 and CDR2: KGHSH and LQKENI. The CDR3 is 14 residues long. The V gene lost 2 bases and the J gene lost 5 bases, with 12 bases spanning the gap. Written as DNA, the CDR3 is TGTGCCAGCTCACCATCGGACAGCATGTATGGCTACACCTTC. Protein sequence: CASSPSDSMYGYTF.

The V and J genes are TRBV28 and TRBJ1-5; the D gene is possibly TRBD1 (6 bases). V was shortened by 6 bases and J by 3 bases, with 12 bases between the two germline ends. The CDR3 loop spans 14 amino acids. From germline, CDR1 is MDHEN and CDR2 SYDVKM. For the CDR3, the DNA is TGTGCCAGCAGGATACCGGGACACAATCAGCCCCAGCATTTT. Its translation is CASRIPGHNQPQHF.

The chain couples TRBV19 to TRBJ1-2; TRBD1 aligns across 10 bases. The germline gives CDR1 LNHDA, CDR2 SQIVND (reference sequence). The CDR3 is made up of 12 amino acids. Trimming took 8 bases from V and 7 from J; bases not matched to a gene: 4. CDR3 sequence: CASSTGGSGYTF. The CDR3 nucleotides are TGTGCCAGTTCGACAGGGGGCTCTGGCTACACCTTC.

The CDR3 spells CASTLALRDTEAFF. The DNA of the CDR3 is TGTGCCAGCACCCTGGCCCTCCGGGACACTGAAGCTTTCTTT. The chain combines TRBV6-5 with TRBJ1-1; D remains unclear. The V end was cut by 7 bases, the J end by 3 bases, with 15 bases between. Germline assignment: CDR1 MNHEY and CDR2 SVGAGI. The CDR3 runs to 14 residues.

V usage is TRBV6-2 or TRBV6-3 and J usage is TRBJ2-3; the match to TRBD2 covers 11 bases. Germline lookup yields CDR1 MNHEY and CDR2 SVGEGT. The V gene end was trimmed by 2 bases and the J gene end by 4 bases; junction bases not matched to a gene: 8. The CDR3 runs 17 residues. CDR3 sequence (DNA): TGTGCCAGCAGTTACCCAACTAGCGGGGGTTTTCCAGATACGCAGTATTTT. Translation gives CASSYPTSGGFPDTQYF.

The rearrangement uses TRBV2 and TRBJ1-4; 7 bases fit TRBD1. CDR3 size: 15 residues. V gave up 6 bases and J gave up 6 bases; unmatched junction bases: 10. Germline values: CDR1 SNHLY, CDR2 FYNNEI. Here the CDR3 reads CASRREGARYEKLFF. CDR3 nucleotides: TGTGCCAGCAGAAGAGAGGGGGCTCGGTATGAAAAACTGTTTTTT. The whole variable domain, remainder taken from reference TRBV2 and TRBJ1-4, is EPEVTQTPSHQVTQMGQEVILRCVPISNHLYFYWYRQILGQKVEFLVSFYNNEISEKSEIFDDQFSVERPDGSNFTLKIRSTKLEDSAMYFCASRREGARYEKLFFGSGTQLSVL.

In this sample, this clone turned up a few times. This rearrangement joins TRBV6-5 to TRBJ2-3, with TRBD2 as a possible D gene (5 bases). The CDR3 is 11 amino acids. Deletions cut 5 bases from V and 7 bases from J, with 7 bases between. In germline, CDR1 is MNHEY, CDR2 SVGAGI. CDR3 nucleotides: TGTGCCAGCAGTCCGGGATATACGCAGTATTTT. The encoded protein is CASSPGYTQYF.

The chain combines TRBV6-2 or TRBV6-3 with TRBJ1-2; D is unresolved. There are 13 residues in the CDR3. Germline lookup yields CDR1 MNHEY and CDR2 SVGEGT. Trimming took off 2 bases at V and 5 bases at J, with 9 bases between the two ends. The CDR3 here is CASSYNGEYGYTF. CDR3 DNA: TGTGCCAGCAGTTACAACGGGGAGTATGGCTACACCTTC.

Here the CDR3 DNA reads TGCGCCAGCAGCTTTCGAAGTACGGGACAGGGGGCGGGAAGCTCCTACGAGCAGTACTTC. Residues: CASSFRSTGQGAGSSYEQYF. This sequence joins TRBV4-1 and TRBJ2-7, with 12 bases matching TRBD1. Germline V gives CDR1 MGHRA, CDR2 YSYEKL. V trimming: 5 bases; J trimming: 0 bases; junction bases outside the gene matches: 17. The CDR3 runs to 20 residues.

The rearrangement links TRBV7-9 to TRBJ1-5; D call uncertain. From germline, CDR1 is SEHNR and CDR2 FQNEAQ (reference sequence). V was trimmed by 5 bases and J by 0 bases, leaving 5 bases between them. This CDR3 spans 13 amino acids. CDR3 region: CASSINSNQPQHF. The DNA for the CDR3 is TGTGCCAGCAGCATAAATAGCAATCAGCCCCAGCATTTT.